These 14 T cell receptor beta chains were all obtained from the same sample, sequenced in a study of blood T cell repertoires in COVID-19. Assay used: immunoSEQ multiplex PCR; TCRdb lists only in-frame clones, some missing. The sample lists around 50,000 clones; over 90% were seen once. Sequences were obtained from peripheral blood. These receptors all stem from a man between 60 and 70 years old with COVID-19, enrolled during active disease.

This clone has just a few counts. The chain joins TRBV6-5 to TRBJ2-7; maybe TRBD2 (5 bases). There are 14 residues in the CDR3. CDR1 is MNHEY, CDR2 SVGAGI, per germline. Trimming took 0 bases from V and 5 from J, leaving 11 bases between them. CDR3 sequence: CASSYSRVTDEQYF. CDR3 nucleotide sequence: TGTGCCAGCAGTTACTCGAGGGTTACCGACGAGCAGTACTTC.

The chain carries TRBV3-1 (or the pseudogene TRBV3-2) and TRBJ1-2; D remains unclear. With 0 bases removed from V and 4 bases from J, the gap between germline ends came to 9 bases. This CDR3 is 14 amino acids long. Germline V gene data show CDR1 as LGHDT and CDR2 as YNNKEL (reference sequence). CDR3 coding DNA: TGTGCCAGCAGCCAAGACACACCACGCTATGGCTACACCTTC. It specifies CASSQDTPRYGYTF.

This chain uses TRBV3-1 (or the pseudogene TRBV3-2) with TRBJ1-6, with TRBD1 as a possible D gene (5 bases). The ends were cut back, 4 bases at V and 13 bases at J, with 8 bases in the middle. Germline V gene lookup returns CDR1 LGHDT and CDR2 YNNKEL (reference sequence). The CDR3 loop spans 11 amino acids. CDR3 sequence reads: CASSRGFPLHF. CDR3 DNA: TGTGCCAGCAGCCGGGGCTTTCCCCTCCACTTT.

The rearrangement uses TRBV4-1 and TRBJ2-2; 7 bases align to TRBD1. CDR3 length: 16 residues. Per germline, CDR1 MGHRA and CDR2 YSYEKL. V trimming: 4 bases; J trimming: 0 bases; junction bases outside the gene matches: 5. This CDR3 reads CASSPRTGSNTGELFF. The CDR3 DNA is TGCGCCAGCAGCCCCCGGACAGGATCGAACACCGGGGAGCTGTTTTTT.

The rearrangement joins TRBV5-8 to TRBJ2-1, with TRBD2 matching 7 bases. CDR1 SGHTS and CDR2 YDEGEE come from the germline V gene. Trimming took 6 bases from V and 1 from J; bases not matched to a gene: 13. The CDR3 consists of 17 residues. The CDR3 region is CASKPRGGVPSYNEQFF. The CDR3 region has the DNA TGTGCCAGCAAACCGAGGGGAGGGGTACCATCCTACAATGAGCAGTTCTTC.

This chain uses TRBV6-6 with TRBJ1-5; maybe TRBD1 (5 bases). V gave up 7 bases and J gave up 8 bases, with 15 bases separating them. This CDR3 has 13 amino acids. Germline V CDR1 and CDR2: MNHNY, SVGAGI (reference sequence). The CDR3 region is CASNPDWGEPQHF. As DNA, the CDR3 is TGTGCCAGCAACCCGGACTGGGGGGAGCCCCAGCATTTT.

The chain has TRBV2 and TRBJ2-3; maybe TRBD1 (5 bases). CDR3 length equals 15 residues. The V gene's germline CDR1 is SNHLY and CDR2 FYNNEI. V lost 8 bases and J 3 bases, leaving 18 bases between the germline ends. The CDR3: CASRTSITPTDTQYF. The CDR3 DNA sequence: TGTGCCAGCCGGACATCTATTACCCCGACAGATACGCAGTATTTT.

This chain connects TRBV5-4 to TRBJ1-2; 8 bases match TRBD1. The CDR3 extends over 14 amino acids. V shed 4 bases, J shed 4 bases, and the junction held 6 bases outside the gene matches. Germline CDR1 is SGHNT and CDR2 is YYREEE (reference sequence). CDR3 coding DNA: TGTGCCAGCAGCCAAGGACAGGGCGGCTATGGCTACACCTTC. This sequence encodes CASSQGQGGYGYTF.

This clone was seen once. The V gene is TRBV18, the J gene TRBJ2-3; 10 bases match TRBD1. Trimming removed 4 bases from V and 1 base from J; junction bases left unmatched: 2. The CDR3 consists of 15 residues. CDR1 and CDR2 (germline): KGHSH, LQKENI. The CDR3 coding sequence is TGTGCCAGCTCACAAGGGACAGGGGGCACAGATACGCAGTATTTT. This gives the protein CASSQGTGGTDTQYF.

The chain combines TRBV9 with TRBJ1-1, with D uncertain. Germline assignment: CDR1 SGDLS and CDR2 YYNGEE. The CDR3 runs to 16 residues. Trimming took off 0 bases at V and 1 base at J, with 13 bases between the two ends. This CDR3 reads CASSVVPDIRNTEAFF. The CDR3 coding sequence is TGTGCCAGCAGCGTAGTACCAGATATTCGGAACACTGAAGCTTTCTTT.

The rearrangement links TRBV27 to TRBJ1-6; 10 nucleotides line up with TRBD1. The CDR3 consists of 15 residues. Germline V CDR1 and CDR2: MNHEY, SMNVEV (reference sequence). V dropped 5 bases and J dropped 8; count of bases not matched to a gene: 6. CDR3 coding DNA: TGTGCCAGCAGTCCGACGGGACAGGGGTATTCACCCCTCCACTTT. As protein: CASSPTGQGYSPLHF.

V is TRBV18 and J is TRBJ2-1; 10 bases are a match to TRBD2. The CDR3 length is 15 residues. The V gene's germline CDR1 is KGHSH and CDR2 LQKENI. Trimming cost V 4 bases and J 4 bases; bases outside gene matches: 4. The CDR3 DNA reads as TGTGCCAGCTCACTCCGGACTAGCGGATACAATGAGCAGTTCTTC. Protein product: CASSLRTSGYNEQFF.

This sequence joins TRBV7-2 and TRBJ2-7; the D is unclear. The V gene's germline CDR1 is SGHTA and CDR2 FQGNSA. The CDR3 spans 12 residues. Trimming pared 0 bases from V and 2 bases from J, leaving 2 bases between. CDR3 sequence reads: CASSLAAYEQYF. Written as DNA, the CDR3 is TGTGCCAGCAGCTTAGCCGCCTACGAGCAGTACTTC.

This chain joins TRBV10-2 and TRBJ1-1; D remains ambiguous. The CDR3 is 12 residues long. V lost 1 base and J lost 4, with 4 bases in between. Germline V CDR1 and CDR2: WSHSY, SAAADI. CDR3 residues: CASSEYGTEAFF. The CDR3 region has the DNA TGCGCCAGCAGTGAGTACGGCACTGAAGCTTTCTTT.